This T cell receptor beta chain was recorded in a study of T cell clonotyping in hematopoietic cell transplantation. Time point reported: recipient sample about 28 days before transplant, after cytoreduction. Recipients were bled about 28 days pretransplant and at posttransplant days 30, 100, 180. The table came from immunoSEQ multiplex PCR; TCRdb's copy has only in-frame clones and leaves some out. The repertoire holds some 6,000 clones, under 98% seen once, with about 14% in the top ten. The CDR3 totals 15 residues. CDR1 is SGHRS, CDR2 YFSETQ, per germline. Trimming took off 4 bases at V and 8 bases at J, with 18 bases between the two ends.

The sample consisted of peripheral blood mononuclear cells, taken before stem cell transplant. This TCR was sampled from a man between 65 and 85 years old with acute myeloid leukemia. Some clones in this sample may be carry-over from other donors' samples. The chain employs TRBV5-1 and TRBJ1-4; a weak D match, TRBD1 (5 bases). CDR3 in amino acids: CASSPAEGFFEKLFF. CDR3 sequence (DNA): TGCGCCAGCAGCCCTGCGGAGGGGTTTTTCGAAAAACTGTTTTTT.